Included here is one T cell receptor beta chain sequence, with context. Its matching antigen is unknown. The record originates from a study of T cell responses to AZD1222 COVID-19 vaccine. Study conclusions and caveats: Regions 160-218 and 743-854 dominated among vaccine-associated CD4 TCRs spanning spike. Repertoire samples came only from after the peak T cell response. Clonal diversity was possibly underestimated, and white British individuals and females predominated among donors. Baseline testing showed seropositivity in only a handful of AZD1222 recipients.

The CDR3 has 15 amino acids. V gave up 7 bases and J gave up 6 bases, with 22 bases separating them. Germline V CDR1 and CDR2: MNHEY, SVGAGI. Sequencing was performed with immunoSEQ multiplex PCR; in TCRdb, only in-frame clones are kept and a portion is missing. The sample has about 100,000 clones; approximately 88% are singletons. V is TRBV6-5 and J is TRBJ2-7; D is possibly TRBD2 (6 bases). This clonotype originated in an adult in good health. Source: peripheral blood, taken on day 0 of AZD1222 vaccination. CDR3 nucleotide sequence: TGTGCCAGCAACCCTACCGGGACTCCTCTCGGCGAGCAGTACTTC. Translated, it gives CASNPTGTPLGEQYF.